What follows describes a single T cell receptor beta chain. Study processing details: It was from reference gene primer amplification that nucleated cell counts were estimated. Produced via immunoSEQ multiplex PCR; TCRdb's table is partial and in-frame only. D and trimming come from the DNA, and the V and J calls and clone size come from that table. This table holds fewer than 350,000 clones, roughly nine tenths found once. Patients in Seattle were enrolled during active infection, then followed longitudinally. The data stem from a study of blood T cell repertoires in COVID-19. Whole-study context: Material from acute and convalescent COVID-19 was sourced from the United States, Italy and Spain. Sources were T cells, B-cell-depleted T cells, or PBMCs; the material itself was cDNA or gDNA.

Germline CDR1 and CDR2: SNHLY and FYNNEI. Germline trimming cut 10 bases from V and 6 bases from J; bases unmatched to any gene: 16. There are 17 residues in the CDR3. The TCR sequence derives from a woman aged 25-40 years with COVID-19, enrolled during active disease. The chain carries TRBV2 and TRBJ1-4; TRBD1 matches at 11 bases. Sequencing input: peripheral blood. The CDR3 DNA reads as TGTGCCACCCGCCGGACAGGGGGCGACAGATGGGATGAAAAACTGTTTTTT. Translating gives CATRRTGGDRWDEKLFF.